This T cell receptor (beta chain) was profiled in a study of T cells in Graves' hyperthyroidism and ophthalmopathy. Patients showing uncontrolled infection, other autoimmune disease, pregnancy or lactation were ineligible. The CDR3 is 17 amino acids. V was clipped by 4 bases and J by 0 bases, with 13 bases between them. Germline V gives CDR1 SGHTA, CDR2 FQGNSA. TCR beta CDR3 regions were amplified from RNA. The HTBI primer set was used in a first-round RT-PCR of the TCR CDR3. TCRdb analysed the multiplex PCR reads with MiXCR anew, one entry per CDR3 protein. Here the sample spans hundreds of thousands of distinct CDR3 sequences, approximately 42% being singletons.

V is TRBV7-2 and J is TRBJ1-6, with no clear D. This TCR was sampled from an adult man with Graves' disease, either hyperthyroidism or ophthalmopathy (not recorded which). The specimen was peripheral blood or thyroid tissue (not recorded which). The CDR3: CASSSPRASSYNSPLHF. DNA of the CDR3: TGTGCCAGCAGCTCCCCGAGAGCCAGCTCCTATAATTCACCCCTCCACTTT.